This T cell receptor (beta chain) was identified during a study of human CD8 memory T cell subsets. Scientists made TCR beta libraries using UMI-labeled 5' RACE. In the original processing: Functional CDR3 beta clonotypes numbered about 2,700 to 18,000 in each TCR beta library. From its re-call of the 5' RACE reads, TCRdb lists each CDR3 protein once, without DNA. The V and J calls, along with clone size, are taken from TCRdb and not from the paper's own processing. Its table lists fewer than 9,500 distinct CDR3 sequences. Designated as TPEX, the CCR7+ PD-1+ TIGIT+ early memory CD8+ T cells showed dysfunctional, exhausted-like traits. Healthy donors supplied buffy coats, and the PBMC came from them. Per germline, CDR1 SEHNR and CDR2 FQNEAQ (reference sequence). The CDR3 is made up of 17 amino acids. According to its frequency, this clonotype is medium-sized (0.01 to 0.1%).

The chain joins TRBV7-9 to TRBJ2-1; absent DNA, TCRdb's TRBD2 call cannot be checked. This clonotype originated in a human donor in good health. The specimen sequenced was CD8+ T cells from PBMCs. CDR3 protein: CASSPRGLAGTYNEQFF.